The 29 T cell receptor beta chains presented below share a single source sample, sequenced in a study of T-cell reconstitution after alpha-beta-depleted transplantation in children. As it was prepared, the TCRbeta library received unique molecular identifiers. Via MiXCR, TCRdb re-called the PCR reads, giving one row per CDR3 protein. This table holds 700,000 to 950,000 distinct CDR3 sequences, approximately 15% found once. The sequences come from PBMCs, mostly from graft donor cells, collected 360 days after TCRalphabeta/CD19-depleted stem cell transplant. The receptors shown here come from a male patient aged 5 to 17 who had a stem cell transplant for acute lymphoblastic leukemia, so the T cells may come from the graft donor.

The CDR3 reads CASTLQVILYF. Here the CDR3 DNA reads TGTGCCAGCACCCTACAGGTTATCCTCTACTTC. J is TRBJ2-7 and V is TRBV27; tentative D call: TRBD1 (5 bases). Trimming cost V 7 bases and J 13 bases, with 17 bases left between them. CDR3 length: 11 amino acids. The germline CDR1 and CDR2 sequences are MNHEY and SMNVEV (reference sequence).

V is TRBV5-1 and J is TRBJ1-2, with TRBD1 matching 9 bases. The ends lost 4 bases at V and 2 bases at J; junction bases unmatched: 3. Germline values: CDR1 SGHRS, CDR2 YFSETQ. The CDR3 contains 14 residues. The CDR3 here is CASSQGQGNYGYTF. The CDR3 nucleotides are TGCGCCAGCAGCCAGGGACAGGGCAACTATGGCTACACCTTC. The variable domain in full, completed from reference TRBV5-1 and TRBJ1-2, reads KAGVTQTPRYLIKTRGQQVTLSCSPISGHRSVSWYQQTPGQGLQFLFEYFSETQRNKGNFPGRFSGRQFSNSRSEMNVSTLELGDSALYLCASSQGQGNYGYTFGSGTRLTVV.

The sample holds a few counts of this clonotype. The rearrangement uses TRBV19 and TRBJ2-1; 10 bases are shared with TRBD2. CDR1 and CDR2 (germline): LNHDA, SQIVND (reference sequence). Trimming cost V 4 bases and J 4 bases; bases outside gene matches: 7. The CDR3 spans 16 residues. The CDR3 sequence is CASSTDSGRIYNEQFF. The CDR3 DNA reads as TGTGCCAGTAGTACAGATAGCGGGAGGATTTACAATGAGCAGTTCTTC.

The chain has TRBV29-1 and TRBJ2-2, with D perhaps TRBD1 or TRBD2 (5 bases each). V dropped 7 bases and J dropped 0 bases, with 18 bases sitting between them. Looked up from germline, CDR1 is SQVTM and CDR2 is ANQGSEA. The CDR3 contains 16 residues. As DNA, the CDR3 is TGCAGCGCTGGGGCAGGGCGGGTCTCGAACACCGGGGAGCTGTTTTTT. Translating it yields CSAGAGRVSNTGELFF.

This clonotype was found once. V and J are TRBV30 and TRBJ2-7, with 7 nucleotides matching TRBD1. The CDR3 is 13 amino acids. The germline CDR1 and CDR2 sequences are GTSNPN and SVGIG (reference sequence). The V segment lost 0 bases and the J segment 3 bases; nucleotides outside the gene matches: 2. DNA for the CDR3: TGTGCCTGGAGTGTAGGACAGGTCTACGAGCAGTACTTC. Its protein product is CAWSVGQVYEQYF. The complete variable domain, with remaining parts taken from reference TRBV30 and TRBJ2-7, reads SQTIHQWPATLVQPVGSPLSLECTVEGTSNPNLYWYRQAAGRGLQLLFYSVGIGQISSEVPQNLSASRPQDRQFILSSKKLLLSDSGFYLCAWSVGQVYEQYFGPGTRLTVT.

The CDR3 DNA follows: TGTGCCAGCAGTCCCGGGATAGGCGCTTCCTACGAGCAGTACTTC. This sequence encodes CASSPGIGASYEQYF. This sequence joins TRBV2 and TRBJ2-7; tentatively, D is TRBD2 (5 bases). Germline V gene sequence: CDR1 SNHLY, CDR2 FYNNEI. This CDR3 comprises 15 residues. Trimming removed 5 bases from V and 1 base from J, with 15 bases in between.

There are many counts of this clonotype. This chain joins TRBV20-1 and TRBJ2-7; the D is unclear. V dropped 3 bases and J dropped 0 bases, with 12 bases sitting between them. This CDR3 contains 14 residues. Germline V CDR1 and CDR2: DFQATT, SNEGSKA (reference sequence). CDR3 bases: TGCAGTGCTAGTGAAGATCCAAGCTCCTACGAGCAGTACTTC. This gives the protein CSASEDPSSYEQYF.

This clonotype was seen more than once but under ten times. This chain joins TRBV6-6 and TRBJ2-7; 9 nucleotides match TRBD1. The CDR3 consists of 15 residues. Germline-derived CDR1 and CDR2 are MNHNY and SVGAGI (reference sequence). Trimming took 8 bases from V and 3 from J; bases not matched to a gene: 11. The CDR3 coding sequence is TGTGCCAGCGGGTCCTTTTGGGGACAGGGCTACGAGCAGTACTTC. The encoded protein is CASGSFWGQGYEQYF.

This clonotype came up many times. DNA for the CDR3: TGCAGTGCTGACGGGACTGTGGGGTTAGGAGAGACCCAGTACTTC. Encoded protein: CSADGTVGLGETQYF. This sequence joins TRBV20-1 and TRBJ2-5; D is possibly TRBD2 (6 bases). Germline CDR1 is DFQATT and CDR2 is SNEGSKA (reference sequence). The CDR3 totals 15 residues. Trimming left V 5 bases short and J 4 bases short, with 20 bases between.

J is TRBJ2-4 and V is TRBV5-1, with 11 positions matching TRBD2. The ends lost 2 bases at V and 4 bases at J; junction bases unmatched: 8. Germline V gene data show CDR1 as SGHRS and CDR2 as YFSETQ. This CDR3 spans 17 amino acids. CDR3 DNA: TGCGCCAGCAGCTTACCCGGGACTAGCGGAATAAAAAACATTCAGTACTTC. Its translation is CASSLPGTSGIKNIQYF.

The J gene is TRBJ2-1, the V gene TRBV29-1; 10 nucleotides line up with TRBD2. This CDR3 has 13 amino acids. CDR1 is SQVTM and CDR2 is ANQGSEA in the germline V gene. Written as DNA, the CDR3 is TGCAGAGGGGGACTAGCGCGAAGCAATGAGCAGTTCTTC. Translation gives CRGGLARSNEQFF.

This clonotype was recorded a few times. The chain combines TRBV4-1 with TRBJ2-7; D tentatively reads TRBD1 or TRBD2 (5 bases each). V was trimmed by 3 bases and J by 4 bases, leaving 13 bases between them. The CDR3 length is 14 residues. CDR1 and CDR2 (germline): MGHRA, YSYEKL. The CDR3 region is CASSHTGPMYEQYF. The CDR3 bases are TGCGCCAGCAGCCATACGGGACCGATGTACGAGCAGTACTTC.

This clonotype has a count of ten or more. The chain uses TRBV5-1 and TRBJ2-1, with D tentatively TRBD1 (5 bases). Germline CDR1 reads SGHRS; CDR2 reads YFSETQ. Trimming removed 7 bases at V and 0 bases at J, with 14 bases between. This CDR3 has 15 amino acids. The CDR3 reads CASVIGADSYNEQFF. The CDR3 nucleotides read TGCGCCAGCGTCATAGGGGCAGACTCCTACAATGAGCAGTTCTTC.

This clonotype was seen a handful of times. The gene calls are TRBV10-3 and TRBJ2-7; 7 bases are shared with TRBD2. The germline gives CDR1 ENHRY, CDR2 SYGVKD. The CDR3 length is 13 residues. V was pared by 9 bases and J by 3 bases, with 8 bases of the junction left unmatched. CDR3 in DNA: TGTGCCATTCGCGGGGAGGGGCTCTACGAGCAGTACTTC. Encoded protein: CAIRGEGLYEQYF.

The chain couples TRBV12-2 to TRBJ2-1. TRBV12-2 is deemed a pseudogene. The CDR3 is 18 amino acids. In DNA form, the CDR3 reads TGTGCAAGTCGCTTAGCGTGCGTTGAGAGCTTCGGGGTGAATGAGCAGTTCTTC. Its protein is CASRLACVESFGVNEQFF.

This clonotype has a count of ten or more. For the CDR3, the DNA is TGCGCCAGCAGCTTGGGACAGATCGCACCCCTCCACTTT. The encoded protein is CASSLGQIAPLHF. The chain uses TRBV5-1 and TRBJ1-6; D might be TRBD1 (5 bases). CDR1 and CDR2 (germline): SGHRS, YFSETQ. CDR3 length: 13 residues. The ends were cut back, 0 bases at V and 11 bases at J, with 9 bases in the middle.

The CDR3 coding sequence is TGTGCCAGCTCACCACCTGGGGATTACGAGCAGTACTTC. Encoded protein: CASSPPGDYEQYF. The V call is TRBV18, the J call TRBJ2-7, with no clear D. CDR1 and CDR2 (germline): KGHSH, LQKENI. V was cut by 0 bases and J by 4 bases, with 7 bases left in between. The CDR3 covers 13 residues.

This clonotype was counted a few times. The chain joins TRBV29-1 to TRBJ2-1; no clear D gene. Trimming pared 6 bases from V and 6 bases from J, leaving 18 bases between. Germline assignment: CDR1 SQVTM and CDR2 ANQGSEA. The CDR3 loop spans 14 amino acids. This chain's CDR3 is CSVKMLRWSNEQFF. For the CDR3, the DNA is TGCAGCGTGAAGATGTTACGGTGGAGCAATGAGCAGTTCTTC.

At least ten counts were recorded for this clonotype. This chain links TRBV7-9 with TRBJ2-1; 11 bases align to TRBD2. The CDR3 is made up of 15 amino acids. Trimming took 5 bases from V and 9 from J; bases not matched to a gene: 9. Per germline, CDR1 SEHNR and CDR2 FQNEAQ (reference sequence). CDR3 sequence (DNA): TGTGCCAGCAGCCTGCTAGCGGGAGGCCATGGTGAGCAGTTCTTC. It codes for CASSLLAGGHGEQFF.

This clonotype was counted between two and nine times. The CDR3 nucleotides read TGTGCCATCGGGAACCCGGGTCCACTCTATGGCTACACCTTC. Its translation: CAIGNPGPLYGYTF. The chain recombines TRBV10-3 with TRBJ1-2; unclear D gene. Trimming stripped 8 bases from V and 4 bases from J, with 17 bases between. Looked up from germline, CDR1 is ENHRY and CDR2 is SYGVKD. The CDR3 totals 14 residues.

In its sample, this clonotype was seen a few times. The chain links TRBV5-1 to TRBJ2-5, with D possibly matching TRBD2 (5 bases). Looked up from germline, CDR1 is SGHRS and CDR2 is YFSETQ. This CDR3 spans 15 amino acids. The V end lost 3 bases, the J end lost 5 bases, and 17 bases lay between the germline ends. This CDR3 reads CASSSKPGFRETQYF. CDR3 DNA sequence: TGCGCCAGCAGCTCCAAACCGGGATTCCGGGAGACCCAGTACTTC.

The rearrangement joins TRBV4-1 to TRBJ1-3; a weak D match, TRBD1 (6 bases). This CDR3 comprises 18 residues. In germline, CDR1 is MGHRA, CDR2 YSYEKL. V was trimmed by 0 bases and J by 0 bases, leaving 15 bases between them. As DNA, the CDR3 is TGCGCCAGCAGCCAAGAAGGGGGAGGCTCCTACTCTGGAAACACCATATATTTT. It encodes CASSQEGGGSYSGNTIYF.

The CDR3 region has the DNA TGTGCCAGCAGCTTTCGCGGGAACACAGATACGCAGTATTTT. Its protein is CASSFRGNTDTQYF. The V gene is TRBV11-2, the J gene TRBJ2-3, with a tentative D call TRBD2 (6 bases). The CDR3 has 14 amino acids. Germline V gives CDR1 SGHAT, CDR2 FQNNGV. Trimming cost V 3 bases and J 2 bases, with 9 bases left between them.

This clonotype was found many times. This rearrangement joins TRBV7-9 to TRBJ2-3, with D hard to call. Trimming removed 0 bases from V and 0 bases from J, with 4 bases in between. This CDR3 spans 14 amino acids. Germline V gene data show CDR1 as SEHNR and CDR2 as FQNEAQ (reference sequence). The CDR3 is CASSLATSTDTQYF. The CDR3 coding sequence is TGTGCCAGCAGCTTAGCGACTAGCACAGATACGCAGTATTTT.

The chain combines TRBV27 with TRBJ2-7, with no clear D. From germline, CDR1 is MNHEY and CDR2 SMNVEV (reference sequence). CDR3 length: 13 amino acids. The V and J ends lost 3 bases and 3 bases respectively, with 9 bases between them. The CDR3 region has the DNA TGTGCCAGCAGTTTCTCGTTAAGCTACGAGCAGTACTTC. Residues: CASSFSLSYEQYF.

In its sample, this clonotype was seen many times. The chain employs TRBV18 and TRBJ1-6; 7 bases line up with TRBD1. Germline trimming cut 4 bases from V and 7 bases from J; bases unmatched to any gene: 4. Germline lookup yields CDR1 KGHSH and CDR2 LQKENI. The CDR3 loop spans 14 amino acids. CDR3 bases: TGTGCCAGCTCACGGACAGGTTGGAATTCACCCCTCCACTTT. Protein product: CASSRTGWNSPLHF.

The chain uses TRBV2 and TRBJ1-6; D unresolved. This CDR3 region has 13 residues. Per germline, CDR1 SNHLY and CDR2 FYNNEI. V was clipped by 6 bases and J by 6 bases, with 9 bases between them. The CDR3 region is CASRRTGNSPLHF. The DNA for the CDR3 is TGTGCCAGCAGAAGGACGGGTAATTCACCCCTCCACTTT.

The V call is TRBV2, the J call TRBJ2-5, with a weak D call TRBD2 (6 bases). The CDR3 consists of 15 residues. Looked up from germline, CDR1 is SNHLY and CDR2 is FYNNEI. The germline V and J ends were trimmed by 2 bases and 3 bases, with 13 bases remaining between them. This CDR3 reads CASSEFGGFKETQYF. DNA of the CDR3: TGTGCCAGCAGTGAATTCGGGGGTTTTAAAGAGACCCAGTACTTC.

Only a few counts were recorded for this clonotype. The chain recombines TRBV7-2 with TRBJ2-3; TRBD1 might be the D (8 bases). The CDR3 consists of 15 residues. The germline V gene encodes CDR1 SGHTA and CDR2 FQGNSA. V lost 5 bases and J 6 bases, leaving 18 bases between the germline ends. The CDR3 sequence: CASSLDRVGGDTQYF. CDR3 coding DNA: TGTGCCAGCAGCCTGGACAGGGTGGGAGGGGATACGCAGTATTTT. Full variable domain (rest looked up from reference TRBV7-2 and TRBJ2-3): GAGVSQSPSNKVTEKGKDVELRCDPISGHTALYWYRQSLGQGLEFLIYFQGNSAPDKSGLPSDRFSAERTGGSVSTLTIQRTQQEDSAVYLCASSLDRVGGDTQYFGPGTRLTVL.